This section outlines one TCR beta chain sequence together with its context. TCRdb's copy holds only in-frame clones and misses some; the assay was immunoSEQ multiplex PCR. The sample has tens of thousands of clones; 90% are singletons. The data belong to a study of blood T cell repertoires in COVID-19. About the research overall: The cDNA or gDNA used as material had been derived from T cells, B-cell-depleted T cells, or PBMCs.

Recruited during active infection, patients (from Seattle) were subsequently followed longitudinally. Germline CDR1 is MGHRA and CDR2 is YSYEKL. Trimming removed 0 bases from V and 4 bases from J; junction bases left unmatched: 8. The CDR3 length is 17 residues. The clonotype comes from a man aged 45-60 years with COVID-19, enrolled during active disease. Sequenced: peripheral blood. The gene calls are TRBV4-1 and TRBJ2-2; TRBD1 matches at 7 bases. The CDR3 DNA sequence: TGCGCCAGCAGCCAAGATAAGGGTCAGGGGGTCACCGGGGAGCTGTTTTTT. Amino acid sequence: CASSQDKGQGVTGELFF.